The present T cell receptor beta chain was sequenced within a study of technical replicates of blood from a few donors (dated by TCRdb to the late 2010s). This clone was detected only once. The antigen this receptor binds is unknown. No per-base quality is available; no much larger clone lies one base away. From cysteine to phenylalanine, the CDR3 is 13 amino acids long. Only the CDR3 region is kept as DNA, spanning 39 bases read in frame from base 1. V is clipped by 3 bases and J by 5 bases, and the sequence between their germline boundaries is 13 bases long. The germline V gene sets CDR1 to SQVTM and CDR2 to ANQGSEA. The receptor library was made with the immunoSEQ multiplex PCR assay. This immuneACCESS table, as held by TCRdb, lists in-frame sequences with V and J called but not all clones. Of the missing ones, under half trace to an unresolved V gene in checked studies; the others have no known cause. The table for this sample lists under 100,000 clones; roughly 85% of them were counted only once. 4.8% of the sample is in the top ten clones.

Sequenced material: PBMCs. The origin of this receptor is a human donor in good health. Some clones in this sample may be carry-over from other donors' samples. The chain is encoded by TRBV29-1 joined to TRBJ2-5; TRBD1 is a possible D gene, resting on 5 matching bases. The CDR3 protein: CSVESWQGETQYF. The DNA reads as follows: TGCAGCGTTGAGTCCTGGCAGGGCGAGACCCAGTACTTC.